What follows describes a single T cell receptor beta chain. Its antigen specificity is not known. There are no base qualities to consult, and no much larger clone falls within one base. These data are taken from a study of chemoradiotherapy in HPV16-positive cancers (dated by TCRdb to 2021 to 2024). About the full investigation: Using functional T-cell assays on cells from a couple of HPV16-positive patients, the researchers defined candidate HPV-specific T-cell clones and common TCR motifs. The study asked whether T-cell immunity to the HPV oncoproteins E6 and E7 changes during chemoradiotherapy and whether this immunity affects survival. The candidate HPV-specific TCRs and motifs were subsequently tracked in TCR repertoires obtained from approximately 86 patients with HPV-related cancers.

Repertoires were sampled repeatedly over the course of chemoradiotherapy so that clonal expansion in the tumor microenvironment could be followed. CDR1 and CDR2 are drawn from the germline V gene: MRHNA, SNTAGT. Ends trimmed: V by 4 bases, J by 5 bases; bases unmatched to a gene: 12. Measured from the cysteine to the phenylalanine, the CDR3 is 16 residues long. The only DNA kept is the CDR3, 48 bases in frame from the first base. What the work shows at the level of the full study, not this receptor alone: The survival association was reported for HPV16-positive patients, and the functional definition of HPV-specific T cells was derived from only a couple of HPV16-positive patients. Expansion of candidate HPV-specific clones and E7-related TCR motifs was observed in the tumor microenvironment during treatment, whereas no such expansion was observed for non-HPV-specific T cells. Improved recurrence-free survival in HPV16-positive patients was associated with expansion of HPV-responsive T cells during chemoradiotherapy.

Libraries were made using the immunoSEQ multiplex PCR assay. Here the immuneACCESS table is served through TCRdb, limited to in-frame sequences with V and J called. Missing clones are a known gap in these copies; in checked studies unresolved V genes cover under half, and the rest lacks a known reason. The sample yields roughly 25,000 clones; around 94% were counted once. The biggest ten clones account for around 2.6% of the sample. The sequence is built from TRBV6-4 and TRBJ1-1; 8 nucleotides in the junction match TRBD1. This TCR was sampled from a human donor with HPV-associated anogenital cancer. Sampling was performed from a patient who underwent chemoradiotherapy. The base sequence is TGTGCCAGCAGTGGAGGAGGCAGGGGGCGGGGGACTGAAGCTTTCTTT. It translates to CASSGGGRGRGTEAFF.